This TCR beta chain was identified in a study of control samples from healthy donors and cancer patients. Trimming took off 0 bases at V and 8 bases at J, with 16 bases between the two ends. The CDR3 runs to 15 residues. The germline V gene encodes CDR1 MGHRA and CDR2 YSYEKL. This clone has more than one count but fewer than ten. Clones were read by immunoSEQ multiplex PCR, and TCRdb kept only the in-frame ones, dropping some. The sample consists of about 150,000 clones, approximately 94% of them appearing once. The J gene is TRBJ1-1, the V gene TRBV4-1, with a tentative D call TRBD1 (6 bases). Material for sequencing was blood. This TCR came from a man aged 18 to 30 in good health. The CDR3 DNA follows: TGCGCCAGCAGCCAAGACGCTATACAGGGAGCCGAAGCTTTCTTT. Residues: CASSQDAIQGAEAFF.